This TCR beta chain is from a study of OX40 agonist ivuxolimab in advanced cancers. Notes on the research overall: Ivuxolimab, which targeted the costimulatory receptor OX40 (CD134), was an agonistic, fully human IgG2 monoclonal antibody. Patients were allowed to have had prior anti-PD-1, anti-PD-L1 or anti-CTLA-4 therapy, and around 40% of the dose-escalation patients had previously received checkpoint inhibitors. Peripheral TCRbeta sequencing was intended to test whether TCR sequence diversity was altered and clonal T-cell expansion was caused by ivuxolimab. Of the approximately 53 patients in dose escalation, about 20 had hepatocellular carcinoma, some 15 had melanoma, 9 had renal cell carcinoma and 9 had head and neck cancer. The paper reports the monotherapy dose-escalation portion (N of about 47 patients) of the phase I ivuxolimab trial. Intravenous ivuxolimab was administered to patients every 2 weeks at six dose levels: 0.01, 0.1, 0.3, 1.5, 3 and 10 mg/kg. In the dose-escalation cohort, approximately 83% of patients were male, and the mean age was 60 years with a range of roughly 20 to 80. Partial responses occurred in three dose-escalation patients: two with cutaneous melanoma and one with hepatocellular carcinoma. The study at large found these results: Low levels of normalized T-cell clonal expansion were also seen in some nonresponding patients. After ivuxolimab, more expanded clones were found on average in CD8+ T cells than in CD4+ T cells. The antigen specificity of the peripheral T cells that underwent clonal expansion was not determined. In the 0.1-3.0 mg/kg groups, partial responders were among the patients with the lowest normalized peripheral clonal expansion, particularly in CD8+ T cells. Clonal expansion of both CD4+ and CD8+ blood T cells was observed from baseline to week 6 at doses 0.1 to 3.0 mg/kg.

Regarding this clone: No antigen is known for it. Within one base of it there is no much larger clone, and no base qualities were kept.

Genomic DNA was extracted from sorted cells for sequencing of the TCRbeta CDR3 region. The immunoSEQ Assay was used for sequencing of TCRbeta CDR3 regions. The table comes from immuneACCESS by way of TCRdb, which keeps in-frame sequences with V and J called. Part of the clones is missing from these tables; in studies checked, under half for an unresolved V gene and the rest for unknown reasons. This sample holds approximately 45,000 clones; roughly nine tenths were observed only once. The ten top clones hold about 48% of the sample. Trimming takes 5 bases from V and 6 bases from J, and the germline ends sit 11 bases apart. CDR1 and CDR2, per the germline V gene, are SGHAT and FQNNGV. The CDR3 runs 13 amino acids, cysteine and phenylalanine included. Left in the record is the CDR3 DNA by itself, 39 bases read in frame from the first base. The trial excluded patients who had a history of autoimmune disease or were on systemic immunosuppression. Peripheral blood for TCR sequencing was collected from all dose cohorts at baseline, on cycle 4 day 1, and on cycle 7 day 1. Samples came from an open-label, multicenter, first-in-human phase I dose-escalation trial of ivuxolimab. Adults with locally advanced or metastatic melanoma, renal cell, hepatocellular, or head and neck squamous cell carcinoma were enrolled in the trial. Before TCR sequencing, CD4+ T cells and CD8+ T cells were sorted from peripheral blood as separate populations.

This receptor was identified in an adult with an advanced solid tumor such as melanoma, head and neck, liver or kidney cancer. The chain uses TRBV11-2 and TRBJ2-1; a weak D assignment points to TRBD1 (5 bases agree). Specimen: CD4+ or CD8+ T cells sorted from blood, collected in a trial of the OX40 agonist ivuxolimab. The CDR3 protein sequence reads: CASSQGSRNEQFF. The sequence in DNA is TGTGCCAGCAGCCAGGGATCCCGCAATGAGCAGTTCTTC.